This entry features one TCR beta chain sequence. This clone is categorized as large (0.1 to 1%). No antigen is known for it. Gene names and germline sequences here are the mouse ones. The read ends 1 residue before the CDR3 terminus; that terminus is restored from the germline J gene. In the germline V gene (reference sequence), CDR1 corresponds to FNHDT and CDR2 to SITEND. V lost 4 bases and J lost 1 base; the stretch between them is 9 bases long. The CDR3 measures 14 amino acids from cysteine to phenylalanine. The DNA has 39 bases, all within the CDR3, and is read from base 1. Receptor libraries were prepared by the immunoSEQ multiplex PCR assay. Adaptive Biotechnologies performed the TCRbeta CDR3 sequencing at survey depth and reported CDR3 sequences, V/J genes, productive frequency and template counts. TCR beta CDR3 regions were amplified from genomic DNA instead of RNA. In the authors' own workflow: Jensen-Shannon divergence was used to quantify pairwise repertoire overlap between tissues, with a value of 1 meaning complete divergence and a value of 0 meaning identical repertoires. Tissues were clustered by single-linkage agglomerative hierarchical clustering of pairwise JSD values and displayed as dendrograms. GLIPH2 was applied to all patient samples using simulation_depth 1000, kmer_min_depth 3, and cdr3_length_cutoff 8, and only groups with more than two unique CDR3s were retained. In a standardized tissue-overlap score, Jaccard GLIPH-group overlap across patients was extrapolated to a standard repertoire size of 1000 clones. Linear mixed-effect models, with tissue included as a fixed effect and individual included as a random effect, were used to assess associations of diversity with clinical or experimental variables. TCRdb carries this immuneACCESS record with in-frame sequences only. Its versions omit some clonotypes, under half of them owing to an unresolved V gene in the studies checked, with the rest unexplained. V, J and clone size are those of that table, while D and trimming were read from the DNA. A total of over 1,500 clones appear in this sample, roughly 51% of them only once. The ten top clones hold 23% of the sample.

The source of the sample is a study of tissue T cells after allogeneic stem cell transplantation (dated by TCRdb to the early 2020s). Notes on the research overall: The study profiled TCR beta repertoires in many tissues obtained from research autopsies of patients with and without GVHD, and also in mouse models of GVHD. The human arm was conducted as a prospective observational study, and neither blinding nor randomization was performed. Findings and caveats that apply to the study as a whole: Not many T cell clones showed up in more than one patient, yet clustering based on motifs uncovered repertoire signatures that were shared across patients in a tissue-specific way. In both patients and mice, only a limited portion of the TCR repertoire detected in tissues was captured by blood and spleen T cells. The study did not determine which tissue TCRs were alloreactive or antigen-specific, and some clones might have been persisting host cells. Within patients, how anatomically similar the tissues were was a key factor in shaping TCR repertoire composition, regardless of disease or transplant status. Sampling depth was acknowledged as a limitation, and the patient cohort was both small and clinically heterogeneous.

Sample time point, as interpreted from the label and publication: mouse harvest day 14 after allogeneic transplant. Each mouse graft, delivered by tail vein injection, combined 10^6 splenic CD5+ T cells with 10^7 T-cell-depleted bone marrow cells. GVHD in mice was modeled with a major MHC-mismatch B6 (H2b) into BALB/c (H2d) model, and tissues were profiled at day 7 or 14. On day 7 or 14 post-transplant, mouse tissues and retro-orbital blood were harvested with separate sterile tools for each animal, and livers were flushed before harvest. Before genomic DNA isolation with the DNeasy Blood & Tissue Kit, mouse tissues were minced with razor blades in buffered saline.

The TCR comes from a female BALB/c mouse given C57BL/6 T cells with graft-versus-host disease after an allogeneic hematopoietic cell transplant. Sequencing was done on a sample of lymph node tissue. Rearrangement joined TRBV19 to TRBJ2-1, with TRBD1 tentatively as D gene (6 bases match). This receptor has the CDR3 CASSPGTNYAEQFF. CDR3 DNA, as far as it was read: TGTGCCAGCAGTCCCGGGACAAACTATGCTGAGCAGTTC.